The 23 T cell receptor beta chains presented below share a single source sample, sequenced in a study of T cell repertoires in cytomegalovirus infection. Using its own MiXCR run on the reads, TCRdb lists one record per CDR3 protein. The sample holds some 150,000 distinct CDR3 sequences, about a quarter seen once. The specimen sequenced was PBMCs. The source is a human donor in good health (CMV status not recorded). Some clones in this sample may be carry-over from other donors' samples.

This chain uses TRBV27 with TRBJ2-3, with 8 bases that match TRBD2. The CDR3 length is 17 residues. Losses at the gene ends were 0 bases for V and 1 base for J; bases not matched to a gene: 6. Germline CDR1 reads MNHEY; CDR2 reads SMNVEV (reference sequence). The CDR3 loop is CASSLSSASGRTDTQYF. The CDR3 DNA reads TGTGCCAGCAGTTTATCGTCGGCTAGCGGGCGCACAGATACGCAGTATTTT.

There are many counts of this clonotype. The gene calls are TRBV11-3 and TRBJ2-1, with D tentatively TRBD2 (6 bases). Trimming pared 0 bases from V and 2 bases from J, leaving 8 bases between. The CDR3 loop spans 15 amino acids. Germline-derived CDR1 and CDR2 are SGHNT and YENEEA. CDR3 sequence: CASSLEGGPYNEQFF. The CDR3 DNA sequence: TGTGCCAGCAGCTTAGAGGGGGGTCCCTACAATGAGCAGTTCTTC.

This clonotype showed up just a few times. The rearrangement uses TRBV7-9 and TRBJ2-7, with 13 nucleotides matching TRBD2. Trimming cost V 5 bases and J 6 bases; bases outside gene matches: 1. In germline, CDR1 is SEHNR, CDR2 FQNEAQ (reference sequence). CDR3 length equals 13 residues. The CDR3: CASSGLAGVEQYF. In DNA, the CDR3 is TGTGCCAGCAGCGGACTAGCGGGAGTCGAGCAGTACTTC.

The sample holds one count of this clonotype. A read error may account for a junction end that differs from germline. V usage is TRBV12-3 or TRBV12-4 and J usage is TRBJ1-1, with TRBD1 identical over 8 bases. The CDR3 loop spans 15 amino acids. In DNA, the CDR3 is TGTGGCAGCAGTTTAAGGGACAGGAGGAACACTGAAGCTTTCTTT. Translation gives CGSSLRDRRNTEAFF.

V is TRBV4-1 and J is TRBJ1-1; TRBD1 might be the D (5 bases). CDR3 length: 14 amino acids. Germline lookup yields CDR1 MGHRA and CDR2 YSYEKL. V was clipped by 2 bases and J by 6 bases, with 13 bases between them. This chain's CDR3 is CASSQNPGRAEAFF. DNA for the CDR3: TGCGCCAGCAGCCAAAACCCAGGGCGGGCTGAAGCTTTCTTT.

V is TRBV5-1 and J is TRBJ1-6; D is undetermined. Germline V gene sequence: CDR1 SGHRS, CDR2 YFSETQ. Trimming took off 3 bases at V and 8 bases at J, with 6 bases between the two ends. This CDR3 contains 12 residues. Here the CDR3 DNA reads TGCGCCAGCAGCTCCGGGGATTCACCCCTCCACTTT. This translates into CASSSGDSPLHF.

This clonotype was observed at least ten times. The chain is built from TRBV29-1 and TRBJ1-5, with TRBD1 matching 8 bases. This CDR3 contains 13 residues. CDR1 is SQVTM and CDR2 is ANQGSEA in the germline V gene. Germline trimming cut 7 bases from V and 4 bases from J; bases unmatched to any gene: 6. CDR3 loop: CSAARDRNQPQHF. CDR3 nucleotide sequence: TGCAGCGCCGCCCGGGACAGGAATCAGCCCCAGCATTTT.

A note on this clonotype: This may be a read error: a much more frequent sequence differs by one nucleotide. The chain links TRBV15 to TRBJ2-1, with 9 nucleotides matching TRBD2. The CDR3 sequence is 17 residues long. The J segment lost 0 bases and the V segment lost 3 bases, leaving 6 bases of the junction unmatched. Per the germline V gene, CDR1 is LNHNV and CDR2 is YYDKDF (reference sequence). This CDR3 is CATSRRISGGSYNEQFF. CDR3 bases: TGTGCCACCAGCAGGAGGATTAGCGGGGGCTCCTACAATGAGCAGTTCTTC. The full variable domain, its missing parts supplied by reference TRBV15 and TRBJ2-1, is DAMVIQNPRYQVTQFGKPVTLSCSQTLNHNVMYWYQQKSSQAPKLLFHYYDKDFNNEADTPDNFQSRRPNTSFCFLDIRSPGLGDTAMYLCATSRRISGGSYNEQFFGPGTRLTVL.

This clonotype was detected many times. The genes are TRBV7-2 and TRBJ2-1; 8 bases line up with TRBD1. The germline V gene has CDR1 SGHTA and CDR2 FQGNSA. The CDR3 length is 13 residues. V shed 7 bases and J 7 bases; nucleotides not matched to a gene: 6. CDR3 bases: TGTGCCAGCACCCCGGACAGGGCTAATGAGCAGTTCTTC. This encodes CASTPDRANEQFF.

The CDR3 sequence: CASSLASGRGGELFF. CDR3 nucleotide sequence: TGTGCCAGCAGCTTAGCTTCTGGGCGCGGCGGGGAGCTGTTTTTT. V and J are TRBV11-2 and TRBJ2-2; D is uncertain. The CDR3 length is 15 residues. From germline, CDR1 is SGHAT and CDR2 FQNNGV. V dropped 1 base and J dropped 7 bases, with 13 bases sitting between them.

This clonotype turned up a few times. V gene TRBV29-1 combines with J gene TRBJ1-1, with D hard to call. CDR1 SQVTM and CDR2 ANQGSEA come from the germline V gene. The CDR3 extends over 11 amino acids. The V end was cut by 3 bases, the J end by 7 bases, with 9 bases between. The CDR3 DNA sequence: TGCAGCGTTGACAGGTCTAATGAAGCTTTCTTT. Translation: CSVDRSNEAFF. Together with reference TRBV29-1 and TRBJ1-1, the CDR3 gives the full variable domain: SAVISQKPSRDICQRGTSLTIQCQVDSQVTMMFWYRQQPGQSLTLIATANQGSEATYESGFVIDKFPISRPNLTFSTLTVSNMSPEDSSIYLCSVDRSNEAFFGQGTRLTVV.

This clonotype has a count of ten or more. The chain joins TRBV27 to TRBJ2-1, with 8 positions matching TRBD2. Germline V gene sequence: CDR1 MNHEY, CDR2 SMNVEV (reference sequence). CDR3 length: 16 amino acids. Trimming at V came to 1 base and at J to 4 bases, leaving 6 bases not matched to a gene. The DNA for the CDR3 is TGTGCCAGCAGTTTATGGGCTAGCGGGCTTTACAATGAGCAGTTCTTC. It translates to CASSLWASGLYNEQFF.

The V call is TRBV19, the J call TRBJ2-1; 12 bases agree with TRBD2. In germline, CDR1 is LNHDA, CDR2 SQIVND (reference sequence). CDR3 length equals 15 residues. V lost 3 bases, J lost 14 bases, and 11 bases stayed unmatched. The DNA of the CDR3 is TGTGCCAGTAGTATTCTAGCGGGGGGGCCCGGGGAGAAGTTCTTC. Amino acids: CASSILAGGPGEKFF.

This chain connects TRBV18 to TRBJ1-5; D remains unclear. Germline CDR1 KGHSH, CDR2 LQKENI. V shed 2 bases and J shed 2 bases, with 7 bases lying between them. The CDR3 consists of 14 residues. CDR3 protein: CASSPGLGNQPQHF. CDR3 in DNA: TGTGCCAGCTCACCAGGGCTCGGCAATCAGCCCCAGCATTTT. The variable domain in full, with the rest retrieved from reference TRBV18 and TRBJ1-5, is NAGVMQNPRHLVRRRGQEARLRCSPMKGHSHVYWYRQLPEEGLKFMVYLQKENIIDESGMPKERFSAEFPKEGPSILRIQQVVRGDSAAYFCASSPGLGNQPQHFGDGTRLSIL.

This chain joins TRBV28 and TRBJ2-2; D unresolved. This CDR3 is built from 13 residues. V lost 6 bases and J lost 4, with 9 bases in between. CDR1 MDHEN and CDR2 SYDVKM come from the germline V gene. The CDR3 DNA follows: TGTGCCAGCAGCCGCGTCCTCACCGGGGAGCTGTTTTTT. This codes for CASSRVLTGELFF.

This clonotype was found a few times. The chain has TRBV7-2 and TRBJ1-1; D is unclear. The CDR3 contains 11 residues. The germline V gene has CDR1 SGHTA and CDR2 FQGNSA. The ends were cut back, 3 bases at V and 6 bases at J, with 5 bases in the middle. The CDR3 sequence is CASSFKAEAFF. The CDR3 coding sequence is TGTGCCAGCAGCTTTAAGGCTGAAGCTTTCTTT.

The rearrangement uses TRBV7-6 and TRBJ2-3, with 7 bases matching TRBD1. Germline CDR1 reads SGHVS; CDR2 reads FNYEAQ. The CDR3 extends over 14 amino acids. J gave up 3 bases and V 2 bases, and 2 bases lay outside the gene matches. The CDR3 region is CASSLQGETDTQYF. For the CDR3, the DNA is TGTGCCAGCAGCTTACAGGGGGAAACAGATACGCAGTATTTT.

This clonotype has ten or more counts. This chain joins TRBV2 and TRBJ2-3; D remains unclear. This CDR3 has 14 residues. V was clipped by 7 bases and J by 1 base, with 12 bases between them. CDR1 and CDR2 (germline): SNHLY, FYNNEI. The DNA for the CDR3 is TGTGCCAGCATGCAAGTTACAGGCACAGATACGCAGTATTTT. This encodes CASMQVTGTDTQYF.

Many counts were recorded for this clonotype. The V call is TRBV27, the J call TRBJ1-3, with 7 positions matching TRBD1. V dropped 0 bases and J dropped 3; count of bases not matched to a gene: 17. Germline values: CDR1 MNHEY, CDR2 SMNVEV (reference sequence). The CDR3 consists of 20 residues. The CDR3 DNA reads TGTGCCAGCAGTTTATCGGGGCCCCCGACAGGGTCTTTCGGTGGAAACACCATATATTTT. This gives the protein CASSLSGPPTGSFGGNTIYF.

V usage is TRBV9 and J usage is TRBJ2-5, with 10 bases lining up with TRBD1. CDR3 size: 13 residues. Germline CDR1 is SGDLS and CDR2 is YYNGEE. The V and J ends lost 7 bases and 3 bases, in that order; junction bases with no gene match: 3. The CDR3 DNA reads TGTGCCAGCGGGACAGGGGAAAAAGAGACCCAGTACTTC. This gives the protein CASGTGEKETQYF.

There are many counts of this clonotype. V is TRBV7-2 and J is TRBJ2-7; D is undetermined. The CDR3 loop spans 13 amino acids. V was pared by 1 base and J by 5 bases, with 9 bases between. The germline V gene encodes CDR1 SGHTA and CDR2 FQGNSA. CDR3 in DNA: TGTGCCAGCAGCTTAGAGGTCCCGAACGAGCAGTACTTC. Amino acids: CASSLEVPNEQYF.

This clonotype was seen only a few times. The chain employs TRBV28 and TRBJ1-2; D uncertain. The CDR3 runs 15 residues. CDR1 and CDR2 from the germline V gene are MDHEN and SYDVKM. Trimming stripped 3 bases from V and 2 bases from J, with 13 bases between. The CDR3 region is CASSLQDSLNYGYTF. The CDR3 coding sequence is TGTGCCAGCAGTTTGCAGGACTCTTTAAACTATGGCTACACCTTC.

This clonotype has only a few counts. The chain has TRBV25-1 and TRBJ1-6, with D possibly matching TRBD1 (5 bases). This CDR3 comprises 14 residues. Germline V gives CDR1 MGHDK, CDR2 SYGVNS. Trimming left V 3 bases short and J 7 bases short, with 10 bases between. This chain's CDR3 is CASSDPDSNSPLHF. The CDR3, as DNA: TGTGCCAGCAGTGACCCCGACAGCAATTCACCCCTCCACTTT.